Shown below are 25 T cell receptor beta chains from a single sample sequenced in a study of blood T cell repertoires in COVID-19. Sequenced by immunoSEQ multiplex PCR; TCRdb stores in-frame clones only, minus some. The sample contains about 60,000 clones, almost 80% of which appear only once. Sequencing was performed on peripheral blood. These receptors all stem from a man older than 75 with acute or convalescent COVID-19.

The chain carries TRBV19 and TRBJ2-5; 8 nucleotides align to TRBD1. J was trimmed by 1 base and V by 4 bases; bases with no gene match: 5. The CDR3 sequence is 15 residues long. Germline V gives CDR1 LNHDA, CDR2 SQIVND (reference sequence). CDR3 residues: CASSTGQGTQETQYF. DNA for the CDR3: TGTGCCAGTAGTACCGGACAGGGAACCCAAGAGACCCAGTACTTC. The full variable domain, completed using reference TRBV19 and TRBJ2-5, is DGGITQSPKYLFRKEGQNVTLSCEQNLNHDAMYWYRQDPGQGLRLIYYSQIVNDFQKGDIAEGYSVSREKKESFPLTVTSAQKNPTAFYLCASSTGQGTQETQYFGPGTRLLVL.

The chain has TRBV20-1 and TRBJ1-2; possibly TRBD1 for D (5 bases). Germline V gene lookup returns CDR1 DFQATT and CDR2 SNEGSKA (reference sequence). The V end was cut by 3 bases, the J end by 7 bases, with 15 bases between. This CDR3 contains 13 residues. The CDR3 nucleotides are TGCAGTGCTAGTCCGGGCGGGGGGTCTGGCTACACCTTC. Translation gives CSASPGGGSGYTF.

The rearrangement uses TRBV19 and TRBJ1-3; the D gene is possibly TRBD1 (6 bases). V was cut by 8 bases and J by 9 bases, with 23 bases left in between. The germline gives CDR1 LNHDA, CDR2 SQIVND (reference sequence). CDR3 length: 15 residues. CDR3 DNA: TGTGCCAGTGCCGACCTACAGGGTGCGGATGCCACCATATATTTT. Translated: CASADLQGADATIYF.

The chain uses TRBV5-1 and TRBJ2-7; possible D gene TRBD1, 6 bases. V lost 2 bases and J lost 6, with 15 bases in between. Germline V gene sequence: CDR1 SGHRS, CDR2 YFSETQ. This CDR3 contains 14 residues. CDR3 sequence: CASSLPTGSGEQYF. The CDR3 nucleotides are TGCGCCAGCAGCTTACCGACAGGATCGGGCGAGCAGTACTTC.

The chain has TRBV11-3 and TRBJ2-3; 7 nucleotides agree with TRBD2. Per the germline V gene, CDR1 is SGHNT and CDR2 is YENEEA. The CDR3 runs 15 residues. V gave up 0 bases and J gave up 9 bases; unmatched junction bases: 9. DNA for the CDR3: TGTGCCAGCAGCTTAGATTATGGCGCGGGGGTAACGCAGTATTTT. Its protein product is CASSLDYGAGVTQYF.

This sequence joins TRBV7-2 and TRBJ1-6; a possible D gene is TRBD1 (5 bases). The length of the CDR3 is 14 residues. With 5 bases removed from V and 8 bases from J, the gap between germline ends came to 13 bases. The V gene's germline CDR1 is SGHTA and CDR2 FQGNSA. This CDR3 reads CASSMGPDYSPLHF. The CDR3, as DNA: TGTGCCAGCAGCATGGGGCCAGATTATTCACCCCTCCACTTT.

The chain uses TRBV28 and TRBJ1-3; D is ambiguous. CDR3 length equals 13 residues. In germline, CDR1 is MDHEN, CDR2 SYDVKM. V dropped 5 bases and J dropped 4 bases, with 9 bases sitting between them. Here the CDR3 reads CASSTSEGNTIYF. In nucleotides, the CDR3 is TGTGCCAGCAGTACGAGTGAAGGAAACACCATATATTTT. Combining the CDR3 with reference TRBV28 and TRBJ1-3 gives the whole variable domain DVKVTQSSRYLVKRTGEKVFLECVQDMDHENMFWYRQDPGLGLRLIYFSYDVKMKEKGDIPEGYSVSREKKERFSLILESASTNQTSMYLCASSTSEGNTIYFGEGSWLTVV.

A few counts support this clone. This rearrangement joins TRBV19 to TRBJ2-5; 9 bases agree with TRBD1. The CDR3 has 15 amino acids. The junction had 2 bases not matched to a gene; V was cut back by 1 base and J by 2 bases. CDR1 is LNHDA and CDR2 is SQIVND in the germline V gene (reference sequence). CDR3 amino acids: CASSIAGTGQETQYF. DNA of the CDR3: TGTGCCAGTAGTATAGCCGGGACAGGGCAAGAGACCCAGTACTTC.

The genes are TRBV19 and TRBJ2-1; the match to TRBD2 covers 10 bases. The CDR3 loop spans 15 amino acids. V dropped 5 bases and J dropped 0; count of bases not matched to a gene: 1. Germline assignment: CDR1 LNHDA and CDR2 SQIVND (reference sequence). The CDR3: CASSPSGSSYNEQFF. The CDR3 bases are TGTGCCAGTAGTCCTAGCGGGAGCTCCTACAATGAGCAGTTCTTC.

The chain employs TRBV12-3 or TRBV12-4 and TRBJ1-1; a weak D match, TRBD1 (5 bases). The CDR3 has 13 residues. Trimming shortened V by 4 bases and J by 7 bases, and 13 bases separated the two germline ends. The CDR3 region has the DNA TGTGCCAGCAGTTACGACAGCGCCAATGAAGCTTTCTTT. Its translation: CASSYDSANEAFF.

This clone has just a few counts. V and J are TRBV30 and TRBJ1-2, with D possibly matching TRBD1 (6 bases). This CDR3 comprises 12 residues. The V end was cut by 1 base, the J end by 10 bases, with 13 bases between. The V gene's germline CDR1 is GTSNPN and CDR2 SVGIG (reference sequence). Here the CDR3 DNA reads TGTGCCTGGAGTGGGACACAGGGTCCCTACACCTTC. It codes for CAWSGTQGPYTF.

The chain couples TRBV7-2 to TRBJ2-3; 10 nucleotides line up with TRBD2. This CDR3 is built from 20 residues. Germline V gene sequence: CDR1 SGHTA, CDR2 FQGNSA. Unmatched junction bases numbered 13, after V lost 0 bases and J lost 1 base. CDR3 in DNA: TGTGCCAGCAGCTTAGCGCCGGGAGCGGGGGGGCCCCAGGGCACAGATACGCAGTATTTT. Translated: CASSLAPGAGGPQGTDTQYF.

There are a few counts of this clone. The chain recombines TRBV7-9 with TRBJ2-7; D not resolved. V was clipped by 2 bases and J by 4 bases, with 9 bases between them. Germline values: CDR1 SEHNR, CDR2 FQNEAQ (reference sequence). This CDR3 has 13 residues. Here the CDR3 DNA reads TGTGCCAGCAGCTTACGAACAGCTTACGAGCAGTACTTC. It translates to CASSLRTAYEQYF.

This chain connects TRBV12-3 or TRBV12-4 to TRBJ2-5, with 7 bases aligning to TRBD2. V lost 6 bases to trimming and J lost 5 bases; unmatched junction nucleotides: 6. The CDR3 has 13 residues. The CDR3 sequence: CASSQGGTETQYF. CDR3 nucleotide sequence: TGTGCCAGCAGCCAGGGAGGGACCGAGACCCAGTACTTC.

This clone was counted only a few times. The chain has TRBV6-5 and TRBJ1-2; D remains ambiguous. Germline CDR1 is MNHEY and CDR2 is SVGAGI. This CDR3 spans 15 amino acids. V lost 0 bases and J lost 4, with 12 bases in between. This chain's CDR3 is CASSYSSESGYGYTF. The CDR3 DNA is TGTGCCAGCAGTTACTCGAGCGAGAGCGGCTATGGCTACACCTTC.

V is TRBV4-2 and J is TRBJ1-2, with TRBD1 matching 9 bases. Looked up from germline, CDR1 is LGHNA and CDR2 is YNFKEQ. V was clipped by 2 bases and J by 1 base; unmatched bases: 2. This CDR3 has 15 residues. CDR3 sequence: CASSQTGQGNYGYTF. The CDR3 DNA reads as TGTGCCAGCAGCCAAACGGGACAGGGTAACTATGGCTACACCTTC.

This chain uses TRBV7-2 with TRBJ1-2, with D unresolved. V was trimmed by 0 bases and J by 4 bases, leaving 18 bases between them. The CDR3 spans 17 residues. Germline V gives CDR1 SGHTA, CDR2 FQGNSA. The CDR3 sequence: CASSLATAAHGVYGYTF. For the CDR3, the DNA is TGTGCCAGCAGCTTAGCCACAGCAGCCCATGGTGTCTATGGCTACACCTTC.

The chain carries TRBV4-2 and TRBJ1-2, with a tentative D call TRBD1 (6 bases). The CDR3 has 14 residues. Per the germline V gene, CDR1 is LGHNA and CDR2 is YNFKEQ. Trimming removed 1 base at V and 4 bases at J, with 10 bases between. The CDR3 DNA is TGTGCCAGCAGCCAAGGGGACAATCCCTATGGCTACACCTTC. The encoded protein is CASSQGDNPYGYTF.

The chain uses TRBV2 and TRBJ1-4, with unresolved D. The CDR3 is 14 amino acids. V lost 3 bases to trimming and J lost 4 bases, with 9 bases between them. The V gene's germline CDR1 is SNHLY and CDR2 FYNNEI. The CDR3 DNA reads TGTGCCAGCAGTGACGACAATTATAATGAAAAACTGTTTTTT. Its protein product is CASSDDNYNEKLFF.

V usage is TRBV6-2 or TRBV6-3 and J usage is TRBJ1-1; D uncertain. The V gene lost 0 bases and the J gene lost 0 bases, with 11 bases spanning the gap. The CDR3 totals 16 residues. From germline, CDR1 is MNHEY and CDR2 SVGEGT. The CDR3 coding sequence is TGTGCCAGCAGTTACTCGATGGTGACAATGAACACTGAAGCTTTCTTT. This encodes CASSYSMVTMNTEAFF.

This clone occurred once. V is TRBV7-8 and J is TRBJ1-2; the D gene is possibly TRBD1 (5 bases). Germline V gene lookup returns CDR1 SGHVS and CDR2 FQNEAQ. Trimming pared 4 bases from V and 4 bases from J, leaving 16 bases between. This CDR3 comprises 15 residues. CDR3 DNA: TGTGCCAGCAGCTCCCAAGGGCAAGGGGCCTATGGCTACACCTTC. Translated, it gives CASSSQGQGAYGYTF.

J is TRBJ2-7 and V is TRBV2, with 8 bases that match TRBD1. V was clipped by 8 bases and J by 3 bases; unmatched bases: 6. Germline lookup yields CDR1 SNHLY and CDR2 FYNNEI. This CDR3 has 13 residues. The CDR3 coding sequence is TGTGCCAGCGAGGCAGGGGGCTTCTACGAGCAGTACTTC. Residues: CASEAGGFYEQYF.

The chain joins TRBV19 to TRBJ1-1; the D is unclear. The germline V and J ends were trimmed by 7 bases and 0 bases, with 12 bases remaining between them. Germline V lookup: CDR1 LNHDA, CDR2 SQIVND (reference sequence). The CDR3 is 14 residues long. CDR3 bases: TGTGCCAGTACCCCCTCGGGTATGAACACTGAAGCTTTCTTT. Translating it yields CASTPSGMNTEAFF.

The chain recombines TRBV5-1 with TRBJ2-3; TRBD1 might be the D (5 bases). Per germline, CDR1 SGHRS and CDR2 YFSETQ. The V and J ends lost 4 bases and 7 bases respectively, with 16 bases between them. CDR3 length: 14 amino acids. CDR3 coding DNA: TGCGCCAGCAGCCTAGACAGAGACCAGAATACGCAGTATTTT. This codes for CASSLDRDQNTQYF.

This chain's CDR3 is CASSLGTSSYNEQFF. CDR3 sequence (DNA): TGTGCCAGCAGCTTGGGGACTAGTTCCTACAATGAGCAGTTCTTC. The J gene is TRBJ2-1, the V gene TRBV5-6; the match to TRBD2 covers 7 bases. CDR3 size: 15 residues. Unmatched junction bases numbered 1, after V lost 0 bases and J lost 1 base. The germline CDR1 and CDR2 sequences are SGHDT and YYEEEE. The entire variable domain, with the rest obtained from reference TRBV5-6 and TRBJ2-1, is as follows: DAGVTQSPTHLIKTRGQQVTLRCSPKSGHDTVSWYQQALGQGPQFIFQYYEEEERQRGNFPDRFSGHQFPNYSSELNVNALLLGDSALYLCASSLGTSSYNEQFFGPGTRLTVL.